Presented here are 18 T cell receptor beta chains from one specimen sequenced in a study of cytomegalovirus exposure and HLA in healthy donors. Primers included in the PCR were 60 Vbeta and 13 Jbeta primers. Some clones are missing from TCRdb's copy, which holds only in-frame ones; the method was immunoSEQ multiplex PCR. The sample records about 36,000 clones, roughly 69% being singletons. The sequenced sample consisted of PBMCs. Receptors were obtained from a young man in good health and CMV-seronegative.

The CDR3 is CASSSRTSGSKWYF. The CDR3 bases are TGTGCCAGCAGTTCCCGGACTAGCGGGAGTAAGTGGTACTTC. The chain links TRBV27 to TRBJ2-4, with 13 bases that match TRBD2. Germline V CDR1 and CDR2: MNHEY, SMNVEV (reference sequence). Trimming at V came to 4 bases and at J to 15 bases, leaving 9 bases not matched to a gene. The CDR3 totals 14 residues.

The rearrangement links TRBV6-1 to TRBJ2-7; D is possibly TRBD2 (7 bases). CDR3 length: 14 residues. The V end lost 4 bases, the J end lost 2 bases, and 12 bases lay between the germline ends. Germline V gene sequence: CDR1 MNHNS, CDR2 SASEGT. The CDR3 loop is CASSASGGPYEQYF. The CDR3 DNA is TGTGCCAGCAGTGCCTCGGGGGGCCCCTACGAGCAGTACTTC.

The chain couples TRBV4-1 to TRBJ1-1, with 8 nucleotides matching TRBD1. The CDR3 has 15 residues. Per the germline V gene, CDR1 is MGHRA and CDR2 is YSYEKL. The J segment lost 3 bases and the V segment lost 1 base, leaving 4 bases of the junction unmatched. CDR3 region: CASSQVTQGDTEAFF. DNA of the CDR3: TGCGCCAGCAGCCAAGTGACACAGGGGGACACTGAAGCTTTCTTT.

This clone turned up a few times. The chain's CDR3 is CASSLANTGGSLQPQHF. The CDR3 DNA sequence: TGTGCCAGCAGTTTAGCCAATACAGGGGGCTCGCTTCAGCCCCAGCATTTT. The gene calls are TRBV28 and TRBJ1-5; 9 bases agree with TRBD1. Trimming removed 2 bases from V and 6 bases from J; junction bases left unmatched: 11. The CDR3 is made up of 17 amino acids. Germline CDR1 reads MDHEN; CDR2 reads SYDVKM. Together with reference TRBV28 and TRBJ1-5, the CDR3 gives the full variable domain: DVKVTQSSRYLVKRTGEKVFLECVQDMDHENMFWYRQDPGLGLRLIYFSYDVKMKEKGDIPEGYSVSREKKERFSLILESASTNQTSMYLCASSLANTGGSLQPQHFGDGTRLSIL.

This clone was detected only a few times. CDR3 region: CASSYQEGSTDTQYF. CDR3 coding DNA: TGTGCCAGCAGTTACCAGGAGGGGAGCACAGATACGCAGTATTTT. This sequence joins TRBV6-5 and TRBJ2-3, with a tentative D call TRBD2 (6 bases). CDR1 and CDR2 from the germline V gene are MNHEY and SVGAGI. V was clipped by 2 bases and J by 0 bases, with 9 bases between them. The CDR3 sequence is 15 residues long.

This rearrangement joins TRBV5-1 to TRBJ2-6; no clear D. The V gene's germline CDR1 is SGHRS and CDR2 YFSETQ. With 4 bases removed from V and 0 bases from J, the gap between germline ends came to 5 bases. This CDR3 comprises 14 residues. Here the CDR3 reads CASSVSSGANVLTF. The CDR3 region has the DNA TGCGCCAGCAGCGTCAGCTCTGGGGCCAACGTCCTGACTTTC.

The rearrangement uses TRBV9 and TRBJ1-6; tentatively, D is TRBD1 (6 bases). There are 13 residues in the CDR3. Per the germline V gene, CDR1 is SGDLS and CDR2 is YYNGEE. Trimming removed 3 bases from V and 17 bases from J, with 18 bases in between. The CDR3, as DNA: TGTGCCAGCAGCGCCGAACCCGGGACACAAGTCCACTTT. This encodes CASSAEPGTQVHF. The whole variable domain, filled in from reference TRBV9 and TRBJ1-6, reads DSGVTQTPKHLITATGQRVTLRCSPRSGDLSVYWYQQSLDQGLQFLIQYYNGEERAKGNILERFSAQQFPDLHSELNLSSLELGDSALYFCASSAEPGTQVHFGNGTRLTVT.

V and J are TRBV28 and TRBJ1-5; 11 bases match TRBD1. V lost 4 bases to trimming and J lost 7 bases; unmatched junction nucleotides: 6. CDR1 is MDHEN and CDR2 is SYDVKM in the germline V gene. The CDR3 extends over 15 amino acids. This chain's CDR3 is CASSSSGTGGQPQHF. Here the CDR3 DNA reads TGTGCCAGCAGTTCCTCCGGGACAGGGGGACAGCCCCAGCATTTT.

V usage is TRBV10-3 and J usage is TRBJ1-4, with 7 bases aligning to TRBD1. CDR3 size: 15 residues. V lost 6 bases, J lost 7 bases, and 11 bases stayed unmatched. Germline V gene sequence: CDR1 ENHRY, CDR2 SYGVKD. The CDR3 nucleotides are TGTGCCATCAGCGGACGACAGGGTCGGGCTGAAAAACTGTTTTTT. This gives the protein CAISGRQGRAEKLFF.

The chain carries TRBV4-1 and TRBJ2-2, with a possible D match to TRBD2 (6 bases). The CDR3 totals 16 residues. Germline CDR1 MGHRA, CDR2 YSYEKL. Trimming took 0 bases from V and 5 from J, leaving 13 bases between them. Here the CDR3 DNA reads TGCGCCAGCAGCCAAGATCGGGCGGGACCTACCGGGGAGCTGTTTTTT. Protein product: CASSQDRAGPTGELFF.

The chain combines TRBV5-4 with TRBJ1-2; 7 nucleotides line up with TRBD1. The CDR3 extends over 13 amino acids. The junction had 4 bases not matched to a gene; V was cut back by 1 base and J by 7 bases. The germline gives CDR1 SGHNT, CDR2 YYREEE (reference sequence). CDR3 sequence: CASSLLQGGGYTF. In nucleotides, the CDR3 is TGTGCCAGCAGCTTGCTGCAGGGGGGTGGCTACACCTTC.

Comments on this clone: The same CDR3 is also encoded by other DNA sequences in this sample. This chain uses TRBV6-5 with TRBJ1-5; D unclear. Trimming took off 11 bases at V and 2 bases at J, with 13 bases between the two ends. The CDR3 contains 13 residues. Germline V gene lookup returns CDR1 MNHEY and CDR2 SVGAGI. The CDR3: CAVHLQGNQPQHF. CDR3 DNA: TGTGCCGTCCACCTCCAGGGCAATCAGCCCCAGCATTTT.

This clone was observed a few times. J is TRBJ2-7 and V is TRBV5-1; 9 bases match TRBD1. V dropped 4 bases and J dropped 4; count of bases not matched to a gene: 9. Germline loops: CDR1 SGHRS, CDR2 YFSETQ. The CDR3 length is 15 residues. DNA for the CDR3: TGCGCCAGCAGCACACAGGGGGCTGGAGTTTACGAGCAGTACTTC. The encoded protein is CASSTQGAGVYEQYF. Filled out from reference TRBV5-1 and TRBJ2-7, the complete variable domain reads KAGVTQTPRYLIKTRGQQVTLSCSPISGHRSVSWYQQTPGQGLQFLFEYFSETQRNKGNFPGRFSGRQFSNSRSEMNVSTLELGDSALYLCASSTQGAGVYEQYFGPGTRLTVT.

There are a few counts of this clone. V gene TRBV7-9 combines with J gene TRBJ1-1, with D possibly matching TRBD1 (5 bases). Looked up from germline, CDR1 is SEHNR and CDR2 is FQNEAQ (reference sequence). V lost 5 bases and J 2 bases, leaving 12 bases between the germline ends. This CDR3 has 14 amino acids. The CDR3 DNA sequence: TGTGCCAGCAGCAGAATGGGGCTCAACACTGAAGCTTTCTTT. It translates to CASSRMGLNTEAFF.

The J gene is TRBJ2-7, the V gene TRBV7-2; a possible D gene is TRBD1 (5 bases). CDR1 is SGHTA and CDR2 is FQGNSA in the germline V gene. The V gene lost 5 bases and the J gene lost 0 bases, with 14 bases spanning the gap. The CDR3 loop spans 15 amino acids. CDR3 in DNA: TGTGCCAGCAGCCCGCAGGGTACAGGCTCCTACGAGCAGTACTTC. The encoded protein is CASSPQGTGSYEQYF.

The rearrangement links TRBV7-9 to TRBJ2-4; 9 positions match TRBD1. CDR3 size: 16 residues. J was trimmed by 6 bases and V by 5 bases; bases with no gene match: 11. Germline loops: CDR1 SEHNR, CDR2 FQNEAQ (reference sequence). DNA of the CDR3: TGTGCCAGCAGCACGGGACAGGGCCTGAACTTAAACATTCAGTACTTC. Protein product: CASSTGQGLNLNIQYF.

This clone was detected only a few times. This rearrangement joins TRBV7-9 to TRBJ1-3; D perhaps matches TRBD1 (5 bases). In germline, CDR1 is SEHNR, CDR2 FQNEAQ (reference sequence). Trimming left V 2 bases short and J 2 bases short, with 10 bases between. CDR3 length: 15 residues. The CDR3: CASSLQGWTGNTIYF. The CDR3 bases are TGTGCCAGCAGCTTACAGGGTTGGACTGGAAACACCATATATTTT. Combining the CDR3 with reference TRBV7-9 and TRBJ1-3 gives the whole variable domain DTGVSQNPRHKITKRGQNVTFRCDPISEHNRLYWYRQTLGQGPEFLTYFQNEAQLEKSRLLSDRFSAERPKGSFSTLEIQRTEQGDSAMYLCASSLQGWTGNTIYFGEGSWLTVV.

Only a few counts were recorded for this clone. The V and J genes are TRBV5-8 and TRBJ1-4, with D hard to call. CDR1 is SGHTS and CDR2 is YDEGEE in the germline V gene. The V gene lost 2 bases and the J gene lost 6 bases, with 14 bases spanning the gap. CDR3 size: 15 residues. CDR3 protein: CASSLYKWYDEKLFF. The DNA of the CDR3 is TGTGCCAGCAGCTTATACAAGTGGTACGATGAAAAACTGTTTTTT. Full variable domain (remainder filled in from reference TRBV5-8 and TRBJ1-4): EAGVTQSPTHLIKTRGQQATLRCSPISGHTSVYWYQQALGLGLQFLLWYDEGEERNRGNFPPRFSGRQFPNYSSELNVNALELEDSALYLCASSLYKWYDEKLFFGSGTQLSVL.